These T cell receptor beta chains were read from a single sample in a study of early T cells in non-severe SARS-CoV-2 infection. TCRdb re-called the 5' RACE reads with MiXCR, one entry per CDR3 protein. This sample has approximately 52,000 distinct CDR3 sequences; around 8% occur once, and the top ten carry about 9.4%. The specimen was whole blood. These receptors all come from an adult who was a healthcare worker with PCR-confirmed SARS-CoV-2 infection or an uninfected control (not recorded which). CDR3s include the opening cysteine and the closing phenylalanine or tryptophan. D genes are given only for firm matches. For some rows the clone size is stated as once, few or many, or as a class when expanded; others skip it.

V	D	J	size	CDR3	DNA
TRBV5-1	.	TRBJ2-5	many	CASSLEGLAEETQYF	TGCGCCAGCAGCTTGGAAGGTTTGGCAGAAGAGACCCAGTACTTC
TRBV12-5	.	TRBJ2-1	few	CASGGLGSEQFF	TGTGCTAGTGGGGGGTTAGGCAGTGAGCAGTTCTTC
TRBV7-3	.	TRBJ2-3	many	CASSYSGTGSTDTQYF	TGTGCCAGCAGCTACTCCGGGACCGGTAGCACAGATACGCAGTATTTT
TRBV20-1	.	TRBJ2-5	.	CSARSGVGQETQYF	TGCAGTGCTAGATCGGGAGTGGGCCAAGAGACCCAGTACTTC
TRBV3-1	.	TRBJ1-2	.	CTSSQDIPGYYGYTF	TGTACCAGCAGCCAAGATATCCCGGGGTACTATGGCTACACCTTC
TRBV18	.	TRBJ1-1	.	CASSPEYGYTEAFF	TGTGCCAGCTCACCAGAGTACGGTTACACTGAAGCTTTCTTT
TRBV19	.	TRBJ1-5	many	CASTPSIWGSNQPQHF	TGTGCCAGTACCCCCAGCATATGGGGTAGCAATCAGCCCCAGCATTTT
TRBV18	TRBD2	TRBJ2-3	.	CASPGGGGATDTQYF	TGTGCCAGCCCAGGAGGCGGGGGGGCCACAGATACGCAGTATTTT
TRBV7-9	.	TRBJ2-1	few	CASSLSGGENEQFF	TGTGCCAGCAGCTTAAGCGGCGGGGAGAATGAGCAGTTCTTC
TRBV5-1	TRBD2	TRBJ2-7	.	CASSPGSSGGAYEQYF	TGCGCCAGCAGCCCTGGGTCTAGCGGGGGGGCCTACGAGCAGTACTTC
TRBV6-2/TRBV6-3	.	TRBJ2-1	many	CASSKTHEGSYNEQFF	TGTGCCAGCAGTAAAACTCACGAGGGCTCCTACAATGAGCAGTTCTTC
TRBV6-6	.	TRBJ2-5	few	CASGLLQETQYF	TGTGCCAGTGGACTCCTCCAAGAGACCCAGTACTTC
TRBV28	TRBD1	TRBJ1-1	few	CASSTDRVNTEAFF	TGTGCCAGCAGTACGGACAGGGTGAACACTGAAGCTTTCTTT
TRBV12-3/TRBV12-4	.	TRBJ2-6	.	CATQSSPGANVLTF	TGTGCCACCCAATCAAGCCCTGGGGCCAACGTCCTGACTTTC
TRBV4-1	TRBD1	TRBJ2-3	many	CASSQGPGTANQYF	TGCGCCAGCAGCCAAGGTCCCGGGACAGCCAACCAGTATTTT
TRBV20-1	.	TRBJ1-3	many	CSGTSYEGGNTIYF	TGCAGTGGGACCTCCTACGAGGGTGGAAACACCATATATTTT